Below, 30 T cell receptor beta chains from the same sample are listed, as sequenced in a study of T cell responses to AZD1222 COVID-19 vaccine. Some clones are missing from TCRdb's copy, which holds only in-frame ones; the method was immunoSEQ multiplex PCR. This table has 120,000 to 150,000 clones, about 90% appearing once. Specimen: peripheral blood, collected on day 0 of AZD1222 vaccination. The receptor set was obtained from an adult in good health.

Note on this clone: This sample includes further DNA sequences coding for the same CDR3. This chain connects TRBV12-3 or TRBV12-4 to TRBJ1-5; unclear D gene. The V and J ends lost 5 bases and 4 bases respectively, with 3 bases between them. The CDR3 is 11 residues long. CDR3 in amino acids: CASSLNQPQHF. CDR3 sequence (DNA): TGTGCCAGCAGTCTTAATCAGCCCCAGCATTTT.

This clone showed up just once. The V call is TRBV19, the J call TRBJ1-2; possible D gene TRBD1, 5 bases. Germline V CDR1 and CDR2: LNHDA, SQIVND (reference sequence). Trimming removed 7 bases from V and 5 bases from J, with 17 bases in between. This CDR3 has 14 residues. This chain's CDR3 is CASNRQPATYGYTF. The CDR3 coding sequence is TGTGCCAGTAACCGACAGCCTGCTACTTATGGCTACACCTTC. Combining the CDR3 with reference TRBV19 and TRBJ1-2 gives the whole variable domain DGGITQSPKYLFRKEGQNVTLSCEQNLNHDAMYWYRQDPGQGLRLIYYSQIVNDFQKGDIAEGYSVSREKKESFPLTVTSAQKNPTAFYLCASNRQPATYGYTFGSGTRLTVV.

The DNA of the CDR3 is TGTGCCAGTAGTAAAGGACAGGGAAAGCATCAGCCCCAGCATTTT. It is translated as CASSKGQGKHQPQHF. The chain employs TRBV19 and TRBJ1-5; 8 bases agree with TRBD1. Germline lookup yields CDR1 LNHDA and CDR2 SQIVND (reference sequence). With V trimmed by 4 bases and J by 5 bases, 7 bases remained unmatched. The CDR3 has 15 residues.

The chain uses TRBV9 and TRBJ2-7; TRBD1 matches at 9 bases. Germline V gene lookup returns CDR1 SGDLS and CDR2 YYNGEE. The CDR3 length is 15 residues. With V trimmed by 4 bases and J by 3 bases, 8 bases remained unmatched. The chain's CDR3 is CASSPGGTGFYEQYF. The CDR3 coding sequence is TGTGCCAGCAGCCCAGGCGGGACAGGGTTCTACGAGCAGTACTTC.

This clone was recorded a few times. This chain links TRBV27 with TRBJ2-5, with TRBD1 matching 8 bases. Germline-derived CDR1 and CDR2 are MNHEY and SMNVEV (reference sequence). The junction had 5 bases not matched to a gene; V was cut back by 2 bases and J by 3 bases. This CDR3 has 15 amino acids. CDR3 DNA sequence: TGTGCCAGCAGTTTAAGGCGGACAGGGAAAGAGACCCAGTACTTC. Protein product: CASSLRRTGKETQYF.

The rearrangement uses TRBV28 and TRBJ1-5; no definite D call. V gave up 5 bases and J gave up 6 bases, with 14 bases separating them. Germline V gene sequence: CDR1 MDHEN, CDR2 SYDVKM. CDR3 length: 14 amino acids. CDR3 nucleotide sequence: TGTGCCAGCAGTCCACGGAGGGCAAGTCAGCCCCAGCATTTT. Protein product: CASSPRRASQPQHF. The full variable domain, completed using reference TRBV28 and TRBJ1-5, is DVKVTQSSRYLVKRTGEKVFLECVQDMDHENMFWYRQDPGLGLRLIYFSYDVKMKEKGDIPEGYSVSREKKERFSLILESASTNQTSMYLCASSPRRASQPQHFGDGTRLSIL.

The chain joins TRBV28 to TRBJ1-5; D not certain. This CDR3 is built from 12 residues. Germline V CDR1 and CDR2: MDHEN, SYDVKM. V was pared by 1 base and J by 5 bases, with 3 bases between. The CDR3 region is CASSLSYQPQHF. The CDR3 region has the DNA TGTGCCAGCAGTTTATCCTATCAGCCCCAGCATTTT.

The rearrangement links TRBV7-2 to TRBJ2-3, with 8 nucleotides matching TRBD2. There are 15 residues in the CDR3. The trim removed 5 bases at V and 3 bases at J, leaving 7 bases unmatched. CDR1 and CDR2 (germline): SGHTA, FQGNSA. In DNA, the CDR3 is TGTGCCAGCAGCCCCGGGGGGGTAGATACAGATACGCAGTATTTT. It specifies CASSPGGVDTDTQYF.

The chain is built from TRBV2 and TRBJ1-2; TRBD1 agrees at 10 bases. V shed 8 bases and J 2 bases; nucleotides not matched to a gene: 5. This CDR3 comprises 14 residues. Germline CDR1 and CDR2: SNHLY and FYNNEI. For the CDR3, the DNA is TGTGCCAGCCGACGACAGGGGGCGAACTATGGCTACACCTTC. Protein product: CASRRQGANYGYTF.

V usage is TRBV7-8 and J usage is TRBJ1-5, with D maybe TRBD1 (5 bases). Trimming took off 1 base at V and 3 bases at J, with 22 bases between the two ends. The CDR3 has 19 residues. Germline values: CDR1 SGHVS, CDR2 FQNEAQ. The CDR3 DNA follows: TGTGCCAGCAGCTTAGTCGGCTCCATAGGGGCCAGGCCCAATCAGCCCCAGCATTTT. Translated: CASSLVGSIGARPNQPQHF.

The gene calls are TRBV4-1 and TRBJ2-1; the match to TRBD2 covers 8 bases. CDR1 and CDR2 from the germline V gene are MGHRA and YSYEKL. V trimming: 4 bases; J trimming: 3 bases; junction bases outside the gene matches: 8. CDR3 length equals 16 residues. The chain's CDR3 is CASSLRGSGIYNEQFF. The CDR3 nucleotides read TGCGCCAGCAGCCTCCGGGGTAGCGGGATCTACAATGAGCAGTTCTTC.

This sequence joins TRBV11-2 and TRBJ2-1, with D perhaps TRBD1 or TRBD2 (5 bases each). The CDR3 sequence is 17 residues long. V dropped 5 bases and J dropped 0 bases, with 17 bases sitting between them. CDR1 is SGHAT and CDR2 is FQNNGV in the germline V gene. The CDR3 sequence is CASSPFGASSSYNEQFF. The CDR3 bases are TGTGCCAGCAGCCCGTTCGGGGCGAGTAGCTCCTACAATGAGCAGTTCTTC.

The rearrangement links TRBV18 to TRBJ2-3; D remains unclear. V shed 5 bases and J shed 0 bases, with 6 bases lying between them. The CDR3 consists of 13 residues. From germline, CDR1 is KGHSH and CDR2 LQKENI. CDR3 nucleotide sequence: TGTGCCAGCTCAACAACTAGCACAGATACGCAGTATTTT. This gives the protein CASSTTSTDTQYF.

The rearrangement joins TRBV25-1 to TRBJ2-2; no firm D call. Between the trimmed V and J ends, which lost 6 bases and 0 bases, there was a span of 5 bases. This CDR3 comprises 13 residues. CDR1 is MGHDK and CDR2 is SYGVNS in the germline V gene. The chain's CDR3 is CASRQPNTGELFF. The DNA of the CDR3 is TGTGCCAGCAGGCAGCCGAACACCGGGGAGCTGTTTTTT.

This clone was seen only a few times. The chain recombines TRBV21-1 with TRBJ1-6; TRBD1 is the table's D call and was not checked against the DNA. TRBV21-1 is a recognized pseudogene. The length of the CDR3 is 15 residues. This CDR3 is CASSKARGGEGPLHF. In DNA, the CDR3 is TGTGCCAGCAGCAAAGCGCGAGGGGGCGAGGGACCCCTCCACTTT.

The chain couples TRBV11-2 to TRBJ2-2; TRBD1 is a possible D gene (5 bases). CDR1 is SGHAT, CDR2 FQNNGV, per germline. The CDR3 sequence is 13 residues long. Deletions cut 5 bases from V and 6 bases from J, with 10 bases between. The CDR3 spells CASSRKGSGELFF. The CDR3 DNA follows: TGTGCCAGCAGCCGAAAGGGGTCCGGGGAGCTGTTTTTT.

The CDR3 nucleotides read TGTGCCAGCAACAAAGGGACAGCCTCTAATCAGCCCCAGCATTTT. It is translated as CASNKGTASNQPQHF. The genes are TRBV28 and TRBJ1-5; 7 bases line up with TRBD1. The CDR3 is 15 residues long. V shed 7 bases, J shed 4 bases, and the junction held 10 bases outside the gene matches. Germline V gene data show CDR1 as MDHEN and CDR2 as SYDVKM. Full variable domain (rest looked up from reference TRBV28 and TRBJ1-5): DVKVTQSSRYLVKRTGEKVFLECVQDMDHENMFWYRQDPGLGLRLIYFSYDVKMKEKGDIPEGYSVSREKKERFSLILESASTNQTSMYLCASNKGTASNQPQHFGDGTRLSIL.

The V gene is TRBV6-2 or TRBV6-3, the J gene TRBJ2-7; D unresolved. There are 11 residues in the CDR3. The V gene's germline CDR1 is MNHEY and CDR2 SVGEGT. Trimming stripped 1 base from V and 5 bases from J, with 3 bases between. For the CDR3, the DNA is TGTGCCAGCAGTTACTTCCACGAGCAGTACTTC. It encodes CASSYFHEQYF.

The chain links TRBV19 to TRBJ1-6; D is unclear. The germline V gene has CDR1 LNHDA and CDR2 SQIVND (reference sequence). The CDR3 extends over 16 amino acids. V was cut by 4 bases and J by 5 bases, with 15 bases left in between. CDR3 sequence (DNA): TGTGCCAGTAGTAAAAGGGAGGCAGTGAATAATTCACCCCTCCACTTT. This encodes CASSKREAVNNSPLHF.

The DNA of the CDR3 is TGTGCCAGCAGTTTAGGCGGGGAGGGAGTCTATGGCTACACCTTC. Protein: CASSLGGEGVYGYTF. This chain uses TRBV27 with TRBJ1-2, with D hard to call. The CDR3 is 15 residues long. The V end was cut by 2 bases, the J end by 4 bases, with 14 bases between. Germline assignment: CDR1 MNHEY and CDR2 SMNVEV (reference sequence).

The chain employs TRBV4-2 and TRBJ2-1, with 7 nucleotides matching TRBD2. The CDR3 consists of 16 residues. Trimming cost V 1 base and J 8 bases; bases outside gene matches: 11. Germline CDR1 is LGHNA and CDR2 is YNFKEQ. DNA of the CDR3: TGTGCCAGCAGCCAAGGGGTGAGCGGGAACGGCTATGAGCAGTTCTTC. This sequence encodes CASSQGVSGNGYEQFF.

The chain links TRBV7-2 to TRBJ2-5; D might be TRBD2 (5 bases). This CDR3 comprises 13 residues. Germline CDR1 is SGHTA and CDR2 is FQGNSA. Trimming shortened V by 2 bases and J by 2 bases, and 6 bases separated the two germline ends. CDR3 coding DNA: TGTGCCAGCAGCTTAAGCGGACAAGAGACCCAGTACTTC. Protein sequence: CASSLSGQETQYF.

The chain combines TRBV4-1 with TRBJ1-1; D possibly corresponds to TRBD1 (5 bases). CDR1 and CDR2 from the germline V gene are MGHRA and YSYEKL. Trimming removed 2 bases from V and 8 bases from J, with 12 bases in between. CDR3 size: 13 residues. The CDR3 DNA reads TGCGCCAGCAGCCAATTGTCGGGGACCGAAGCTTTCTTT. It specifies CASSQLSGTEAFF.

J is TRBJ2-3 and V is TRBV4-2; D is unclear. Trimming took 3 bases from V and 5 from J, leaving 9 bases between them. The CDR3 runs to 13 residues. Looked up from germline, CDR1 is LGHNA and CDR2 is YNFKEQ. CDR3 amino acids: CASSHGFIDTQYF. Written as DNA, the CDR3 is TGTGCCAGCAGCCATGGATTTATAGATACGCAGTATTTT.

CDR3 sequence (DNA): TGTGCCATCAGTGCGTGGGGACAGCCCCAGCATTTT. Its protein product is CAISAWGQPQHF. J is TRBJ1-5 and V is TRBV10-3, with unresolved D. Germline CDR1 is ENHRY and CDR2 is SYGVKD. The CDR3 loop spans 12 amino acids. The ends were cut back, 4 bases at V and 7 bases at J, with 8 bases in the middle.

This clone has only a few counts. The chain uses TRBV28 and TRBJ2-7, with D possibly TRBD1 on 6 matching bases. In germline, CDR1 is MDHEN, CDR2 SYDVKM. The CDR3 is made up of 13 amino acids. V was clipped by 5 bases and J by 4 bases, with 12 bases between them. The CDR3 loop reads CASSIPQGYEQYF. The CDR3 region has the DNA TGTGCCAGCAGTATACCCCAGGGGTACGAGCAGTACTTC.

The chain employs TRBV7-9 and TRBJ2-1; D may be TRBD2 (5 bases). V was pared by 7 bases and J by 6 bases, with 22 bases between. CDR1 SEHNR and CDR2 FQNEAQ come from the germline V gene (reference sequence). The CDR3 has 16 amino acids. The CDR3 DNA follows: TGTGCCAGCATGTCAGGTATGCGACTAAAGTTCAATGAGCAGTTCTTC. It yields the protein CASMSGMRLKFNEQFF.

The chain recombines TRBV27 with TRBJ2-1; perhaps D is TRBD1 or TRBD2 (5 bases each). The V gene lost 3 bases and the J gene lost 6 bases, with 12 bases spanning the gap. Germline CDR1 is MNHEY and CDR2 is SMNVEV (reference sequence). This CDR3 has 14 amino acids. CDR3: CASSLGADTNEQFF. DNA for the CDR3: TGTGCCAGCAGTTTGGGAGCGGACACCAATGAGCAGTTCTTC.

This chain connects TRBV10-1 to TRBJ2-1; D is unclear. The CDR3 runs 14 residues. Trimming cost V 4 bases and J 1 base, with 8 bases left between them. Germline V gene lookup returns CDR1 WNHNN and CDR2 SYGVQD (reference sequence). CDR3 in amino acids: CASSASISYNEQFF. The CDR3 DNA is TGCGCCAGCAGTGCCAGTATTTCCTACAATGAGCAGTTCTTC.

CDR3 coding DNA: TGTGCCAGCAGCAAATTACCACCCCGCCGGCCCCATCAAGAGACCCAGTACTTC. Translated: CASSKLPPRRPHQETQYF. The chain carries TRBV21-1 and TRBJ2-5. TRBV21-1 is annotated as a pseudogene. The length of the CDR3 is 18 residues.